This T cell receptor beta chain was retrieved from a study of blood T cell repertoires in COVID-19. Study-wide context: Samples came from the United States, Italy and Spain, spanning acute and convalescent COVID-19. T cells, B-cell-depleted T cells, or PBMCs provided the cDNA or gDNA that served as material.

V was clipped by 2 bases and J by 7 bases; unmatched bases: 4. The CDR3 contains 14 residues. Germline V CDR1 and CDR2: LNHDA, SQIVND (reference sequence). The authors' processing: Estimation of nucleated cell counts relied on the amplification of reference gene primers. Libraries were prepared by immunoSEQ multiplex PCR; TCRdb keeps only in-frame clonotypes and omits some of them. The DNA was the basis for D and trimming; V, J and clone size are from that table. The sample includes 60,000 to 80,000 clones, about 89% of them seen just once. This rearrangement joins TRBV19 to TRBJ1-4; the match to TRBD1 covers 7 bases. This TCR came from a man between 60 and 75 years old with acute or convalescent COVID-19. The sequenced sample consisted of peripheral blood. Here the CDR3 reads CASSINRDSEKLFF. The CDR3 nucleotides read TGTGCCAGTAGTATAAACAGGGACAGTGAAAAACTGTTTTTT.